A selection of T cell receptor beta chains follows, all from one sample in a study of blood T cell repertoires in COVID-19. Method: immunoSEQ multiplex PCR; TCRdb's copy keeps in-frame clones and lacks some. The profile shows 70,000 to 80,000 clones, around 91% of them singletons. The sequencing input was peripheral blood. These receptors were obtained from a human donor in a cohort sampled during active COVID-19. Each CDR3 is given with its conserved first and last residue. The D gene is left open where the match is weak. Only part of the rows carry a size: once, few, many, or a class if the clone is expanded.

CASSYDTIQGNSYNEQFF,TGTGCCAGCAGTTACGACACCATACAGGGTAACTCCTACAATGAGCAGTTCTTC,NA,NA,TRBV6-2/TRBV6-3,TRBJ2-1
CASSQERAQETQYF,TGTGCCAGCAGCCAAGAGAGAGCCCAAGAGACCCAGTACTTC,NA,NA,TRBV4-2,TRBJ2-5
CASSEAGSLSYEQYF,TGTGCCAGCAGTGAAGCGGGCAGTCTCTCCTACGAGCAGTACTTC,few,NA,TRBV6-1,TRBJ2-7
CASSQGQGFTNYGYTF,TGTGCCAGCTCACAGGGACAGGGGTTCACTAACTATGGCTACACCTTC,NA,TRBD1,TRBV18,TRBJ1-2
CASSRDRGHYGYTF,TGTGCCAGCAGCCGGGACAGGGGCCACTATGGCTACACCTTC,NA,TRBD1,TRBV27,TRBJ1-2
CASSLRGDRTYEQYF,TGTGCCAGCAGCTTGAGAGGGGACAGGACCTACGAGCAGTACTTC,few,TRBD1,TRBV5-5,TRBJ2-7
CASSLSSGQMVETQYF,TGTGCCAGCAGCTTATCAAGCGGCCAGATGGTAGAGACCCAGTACTTC,NA,NA,TRBV7-9,TRBJ2-5
CASSLPRGGAYGYTF,TGTGCCAGCAGCCTTCCTAGAGGGGGCGCCTATGGCTACACCTTC,NA,TRBD1,TRBV4-2,TRBJ1-2
CASSPDSNYGYTF,TGTGCCAGCAGCCCAGATTCAAACTATGGCTACACCTTC,once,NA,TRBV11-2,TRBJ1-2
CASSLAAGNTIYF,TGCGCCAGCAGCTTGGCGGCTGGAAACACCATATATTTT,NA,NA,TRBV5-1,TRBJ1-3
CATSEPDSALIF,TGTGCCACCAGTGAACCGGACAGTGCTTTGATCTTC,NA,NA,TRBV24-1,TRBJ2-1
CASRGTGLKAFF,TGTGCCAGCAGGGGGACAGGACTGAAAGCTTTCTTT,NA,TRBD1,TRBV6-5,TRBJ1-1
CASSSHTIPGYTF,TGCGCCAGCAGCTCTCACACAATCCCTGGCTACACCTTC,once,NA,TRBV5-1,TRBJ1-2
CASGPQEGTQYF,TGTGCTAGTGGTCCCCAAGAGGGGACCCAGTACTTC,NA,NA,TRBV12-5,TRBJ2-5
CASSLTGTPNNEQFF,TGTGCCAGCAGCTTGACCGGGACACCCAATAATGAGCAGTTCTTC,NA,NA,TRBV7-7,TRBJ2-1
CATSRPGADEQYF,TGTGCCACCAGCAGGCCGGGAGCCGACGAGCAGTACTTC,NA,NA,TRBV15,TRBJ2-7
CASSLTVHEQFF,TGTGCCAGCAGCTTAACGGTTCATGAGCAGTTCTTC,NA,NA,TRBV11-2,TRBJ2-1
CASSSGDRPLYEQYF,TGTGCCAGCAGCTCTGGGGACAGGCCCCTGTACGAGCAGTACTTC,NA,NA,TRBV12-1,TRBJ2-7
CASTPSGANEAFF,TGTGCCAGCACTCCGAGTGGGGCGAATGAAGCTTTCTTT,NA,NA,TRBV7-8,TRBJ1-1
CASSPGGVRRNTEAFF,TGTGCCAGCAGCCCAGGAGGGGTTCGAAGGAACACTGAAGCTTTCTTT,NA,NA,TRBV5-4,TRBJ1-1
CASSQDPARREGYTF,TGCGCCAGCAGCCAAGATCCGGCAAGGCGGGAAGGCTACACCTTC,NA,NA,TRBV4-3,TRBJ1-2
CASARGSYNEQFF,TGTGCCAGCGCTAGGGGCTCCTACAATGAGCAGTTCTTC,NA,NA,TRBV21-1,TRBJ2-1
CASSSLAGALNEQFF,TGTGCCAGCAGCTCACTAGCGGGGGCCCTCAATGAGCAGTTCTTC,NA,TRBD2,TRBV11-2,TRBJ2-1
CASSPGGRGANYGYTF,TGTGCCAGCAGCCCCGGGGGGCGAGGGGCTAACTATGGCTACACCTTC,NA,NA,TRBV5-4,TRBJ1-2
CASSPRRVGTEAFF,TGCGCCAGCAGCCCCCGGAGGGTGGGCACTGAAGCTTTCTTT,NA,NA,TRBV5-1,TRBJ1-1
CASSSGTADNSPLHF,TGTGCCAGCAGCTCCGGGACAGCGGATAATTCACCCCTCCACTTT,NA,TRBD1,TRBV7-6,TRBJ1-6
CASSIDLQPGSGELFF,TGTGCCAGTAGTATAGACCTCCAGCCAGGCAGCGGGGAGCTGTTTTTT,NA,NA,TRBV19,TRBJ2-2
CASSYFGGNYGYTF,TGTGCCAGCAGTTACTTCGGGGGGAACTATGGCTACACCTTC,NA,NA,TRBV6-6,TRBJ1-2
CASSQEGTGDAVYGKLFF,TGCGCCAGCAGCCAAGAGGGGACAGGGGACGCGGTATACGGAAAACTGTTTTTT,NA,TRBD1,TRBV4-3,TRBJ1-4
CASSLVGGPQETQYF,TGCGCCAGCAGCCTGGTGGGAGGCCCCCAAGAGACCCAGTACTTC,NA,NA,TRBV4-3,TRBJ2-5
CAISDHDDSRNTIYF,TGTGCCATCAGTGACCACGATGACAGTAGAAACACCATATATTTT,NA,NA,TRBV10-3,TRBJ1-3
CATSPIATRGEKLFF,TGTGCCACCAGCCCCATTGCTACCAGGGGAGAAAAACTGTTTTTT,NA,NA,TRBV15,TRBJ1-4
CASSGRTDSTDTQYF,TGTGCCAGCAGCGGGAGGACGGATAGCACAGATACGCAGTATTTT,NA,NA,TRBV9,TRBJ2-3
CATSKGQGPGELFF,TGTGCCACCAGCAAAGGACAGGGTCCCGGGGAGCTGTTTTTT,once,TRBD1,TRBV15,TRBJ2-2
CASGGSFGNTIYF,TGTGCCAGCGGGGGGAGCTTTGGAAACACCATATATTTT,NA,NA,TRBV5-6,TRBJ1-3
CASSQDAGGELFF,TGTGCCAGCAGCCAAGATGCGGGGGGGGAGCTGTTTTTT,NA,NA,TRBV3-1/TRBV3-2,TRBJ2-2
CATSLSQGADGYTF,TGTGCCACCAGTTTATCACAGGGGGCGGATGGCTACACCTTC,few,TRBD1,TRBV24-1,TRBJ1-2
CSVFTDREGGSNQPQHF,TGCAGCGTTTTCACGGACAGGGAAGGAGGGAGCAATCAGCCCCAGCATTTT,NA,TRBD1,TRBV29-1,TRBJ1-5
CASSFAPEDGYTF,TGTGCCAGCAGTTTCGCTCCGGAGGATGGCTACACCTTC,NA,NA,TRBV12-3/TRBV12-4,TRBJ1-2
CASSINRGPFYEQYF,TGTGCCAGCAGTATCAACAGGGGTCCCTTCTACGAGCAGTACTTC,NA,TRBD1,TRBV27,TRBJ2-7
CASSEQGDTGELFF,TGTGCCAGCAGTGAACAGGGGGACACCGGGGAGCTGTTTTTT,NA,TRBD1,TRBV6-4,TRBJ2-2
CASGLTMGGVATGELFF,TGTGCTAGTGGTTTGACCATGGGCGGGGTAGCCACCGGGGAGCTGTTTTTT,NA,NA,TRBV12-5,TRBJ2-2
CASSPGQGANEQFF,TGTGCCAGCTCACCGGGACAGGGGGCGAATGAGCAGTTCTTC,NA,TRBD1,TRBV18,TRBJ2-1
CASSYQAGARPTQYF,TGTGCCAGCAGTTACCAGGCAGGGGCCCGCCCGACCCAGTACTTC,NA,NA,TRBV6-5,TRBJ2-5
CASSLTRDTQYF,TGTGCCAGCAGCTTGACTAGGGATACGCAGTATTTT,NA,NA,TRBV7-9,TRBJ2-3
CASSPYPGGPDTQYF,TGTGCCAGCAGCCCTTATCCGGGGGGTCCAGATACGCAGTATTTT,NA,TRBD2,TRBV3-1/TRBV3-2,TRBJ2-3
CASSLVGAYGYTF,TGTGCCAGCAGCTTAGTGGGGGCGTATGGCTACACCTTC,NA,NA,TRBV7-2,TRBJ1-2
CASSPGSGTRAESGANVLTF,TGTGCCAGCAGCCCAGGGTCGGGCACAAGAGCCGAATCTGGGGCCAACGTCCTGACTTTC,NA,NA,TRBV6-6,TRBJ2-6
CASSPGLAGGHTGELFF,TGTGCCAGCAGCCCGGGACTAGCGGGGGGGCACACCGGGGAGCTGTTTTTT,NA,TRBD2,TRBV5-4,TRBJ2-2
CASSRQNSGNTIYF,TGTGCCAGTAGTAGGCAGAACTCTGGAAACACCATATATTTT,few,NA,TRBV19,TRBJ1-3
CASSYGLAGVTDTQYF,TGTGCCAGCAGTTACGGGCTAGCGGGGGTCACAGATACGCAGTATTTT,NA,TRBD2,TRBV6-2/TRBV6-3,TRBJ2-3
CATSSSGGSQFF,TGTGCCACCAGCTCTAGCGGGGGATCGCAGTTCTTC,NA,TRBD2,TRBV15,TRBJ2-1
CASSPGTVKLFGYTF,TGCGCCAGCAGCCCCGGGACAGTAAAACTATTTGGCTACACCTTC,NA,TRBD1,TRBV5-1,TRBJ1-2
CASSQDREGGETQYF,TGTGCCAGCAGCCAAGACAGAGAGGGAGGGGAGACCCAGTACTTC,NA,TRBD2,TRBV3-1/TRBV3-2,TRBJ2-5
CASSQLAVTYNEQFF,TGTGCCAGTAGTCAACTAGCGGTAACCTACAATGAGCAGTTCTTC,NA,TRBD2,TRBV19,TRBJ2-1